Sequencing of this T cell receptor beta chain was carried out in a study of T cell repertoires in cytomegalovirus infection. TCRdb re-analysed the reads in MiXCR, keeping a single row per CDR3 protein. Of about 89,000 distinct CDR3 sequences listed, around 32% are singletons. CDR1 and CDR2 (germline): KGHSH, LQKENI. There are 13 residues in the CDR3. Between the trimmed V and J ends, which lost 0 bases and 6 bases, there was a span of 9 bases. Only a few counts were recorded for this clonotype. What it recognizes is unknown. Study results and limitations: The ex vivo response was dominated by HLA-C-restricted CMV-specific TCR beta clonotypes.

The clonotype originates from a human donor in good health (CMV status not recorded). Some clones in this sample may be carry-over from other donors' samples. The chain joins TRBV18 to TRBJ2-7, with D perhaps TRBD1 (6 bases). The sample here was CD8+ T cells from cultured PBMCs, taken from culture after CMV antigen stimulation. As DNA, the CDR3 is TGTGCCAGCTCACCACCGATGACAGGCGAGCAGTACTTC. Protein product: CASSPPMTGEQYF.